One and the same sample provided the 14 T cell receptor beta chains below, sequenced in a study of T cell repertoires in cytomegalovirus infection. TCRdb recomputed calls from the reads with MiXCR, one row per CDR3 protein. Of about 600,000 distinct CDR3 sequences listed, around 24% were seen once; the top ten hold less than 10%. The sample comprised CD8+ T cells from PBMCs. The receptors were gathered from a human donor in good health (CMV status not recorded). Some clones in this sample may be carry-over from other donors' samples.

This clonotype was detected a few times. The CDR3 protein is CASRTGEYEQYV. As DNA, the CDR3 is TGTGCCAGCAGGACAGGGGAGTACGAGCAGTACGTC. The chain recombines TRBV28 with TRBJ2-7; TRBD1 agrees at 8 bases. This CDR3 has 12 amino acids. V lost 6 bases to trimming and J lost 4 bases; unmatched junction nucleotides: 2. CDR1 is MDHEN and CDR2 is SYDVKM in the germline V gene.

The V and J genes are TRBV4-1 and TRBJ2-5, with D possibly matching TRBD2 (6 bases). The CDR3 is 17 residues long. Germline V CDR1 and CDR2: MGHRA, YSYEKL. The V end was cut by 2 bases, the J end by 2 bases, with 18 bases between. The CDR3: CASSQPLSGSIQETQYF. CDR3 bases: TGCGCCAGCAGCCAACCTCTCAGCGGGTCGATTCAAGAGACCCAGTACTTC.

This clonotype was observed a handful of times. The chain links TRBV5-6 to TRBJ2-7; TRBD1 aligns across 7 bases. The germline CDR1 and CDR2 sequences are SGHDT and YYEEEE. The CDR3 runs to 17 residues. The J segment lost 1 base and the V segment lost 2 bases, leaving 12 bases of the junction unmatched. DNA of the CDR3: TGTGCCAGCAGCTTTTGGGACAGTCCACAACAATCCTACGAGCAGTACGTC. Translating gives CASSFWDSPQQSYEQYV.

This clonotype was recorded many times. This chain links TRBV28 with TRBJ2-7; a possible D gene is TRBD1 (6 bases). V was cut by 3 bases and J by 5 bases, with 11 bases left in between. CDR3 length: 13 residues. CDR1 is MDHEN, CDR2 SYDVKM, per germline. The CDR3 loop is CASSLAGVHEQYV. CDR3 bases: TGTGCCAGCAGTTTGGCAGGGGTCCACGAGCAGTACGTC.

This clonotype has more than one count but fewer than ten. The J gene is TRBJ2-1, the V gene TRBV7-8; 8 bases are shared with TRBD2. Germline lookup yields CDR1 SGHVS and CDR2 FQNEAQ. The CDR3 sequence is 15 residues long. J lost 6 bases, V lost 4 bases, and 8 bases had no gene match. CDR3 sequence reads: CASSYRAGDVNEQFF. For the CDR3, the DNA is TGTGCCAGCAGCTACAGAGCGGGGGACGTCAATGAGCAGTTCTTC.

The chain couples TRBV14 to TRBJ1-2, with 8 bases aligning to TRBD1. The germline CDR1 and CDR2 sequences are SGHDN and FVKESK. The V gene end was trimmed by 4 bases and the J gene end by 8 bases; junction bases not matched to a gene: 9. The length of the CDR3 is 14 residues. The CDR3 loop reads CASSRTGKGNGYTF. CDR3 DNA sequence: TGTGCCAGCAGCCGGACAGGGAAAGGAAACGGCTACACCTTC.

The CDR3 region has the DNA TGTGCCAGTAGTAATTGGGGACAGGAACCCTACAATGAGCAGTTCTTC. Protein product: CASSNWGQEPYNEQFF. The chain recombines TRBV19 with TRBJ2-1; 8 bases match TRBD1. The CDR3 length is 16 residues. The junction had 7 bases not matched to a gene; V was cut back by 4 bases and J by 2 bases. Germline-derived CDR1 and CDR2 are LNHDA and SQIVND (reference sequence). The full variable domain, with the rest looked up from reference TRBV19 and TRBJ2-1, is DGGITQSPKYLFRKEGQNVTLSCEQNLNHDAMYWYRQDPGQGLRLIYYSQIVNDFQKGDIAEGYSVSREKKESFPLTVTSAQKNPTAFYLCASSNWGQEPYNEQFFGPGTRLTVL.

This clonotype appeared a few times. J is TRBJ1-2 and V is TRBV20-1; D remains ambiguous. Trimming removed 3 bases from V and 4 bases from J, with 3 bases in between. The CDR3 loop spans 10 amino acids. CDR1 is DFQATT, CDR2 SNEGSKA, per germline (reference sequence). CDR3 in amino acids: CSARSYGYTF. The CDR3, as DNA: TGCAGTGCTAGGAGCTATGGCTACACCTTC.

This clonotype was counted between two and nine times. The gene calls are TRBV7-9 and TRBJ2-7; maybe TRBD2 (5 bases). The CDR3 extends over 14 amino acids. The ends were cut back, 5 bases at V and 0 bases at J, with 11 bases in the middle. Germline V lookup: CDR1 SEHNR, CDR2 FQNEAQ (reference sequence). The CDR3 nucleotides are TGTGCCAGCAGCGGTCGGGATAGCTCCTACGAGCAGTACTTC. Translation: CASSGRDSSYEQYF.

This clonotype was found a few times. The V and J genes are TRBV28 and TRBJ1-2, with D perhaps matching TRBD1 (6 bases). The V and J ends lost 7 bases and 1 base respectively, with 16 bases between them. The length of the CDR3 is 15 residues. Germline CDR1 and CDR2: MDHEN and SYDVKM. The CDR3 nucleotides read TGTGCCAGCACAGGGGAGAGCTTATTTAACTATGGCTACACCTTC. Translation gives CASTGESLFNYGYTF.

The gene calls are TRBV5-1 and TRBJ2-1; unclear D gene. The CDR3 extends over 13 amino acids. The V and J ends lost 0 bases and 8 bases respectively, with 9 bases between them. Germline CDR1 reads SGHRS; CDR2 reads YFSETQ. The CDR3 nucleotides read TGCGCCAGCAGCTTGGAGTTGGACGATGAGCAGTTCTTC. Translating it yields CASSLELDDEQFF.

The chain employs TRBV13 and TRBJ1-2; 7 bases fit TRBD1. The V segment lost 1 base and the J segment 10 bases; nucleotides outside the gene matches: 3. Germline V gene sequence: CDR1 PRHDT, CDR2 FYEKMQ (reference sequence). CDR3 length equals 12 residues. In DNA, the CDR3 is TGTGCCAGCAGCTTAGCAGGGGGAACCTACACCTTC. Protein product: CASSLAGGTYTF.

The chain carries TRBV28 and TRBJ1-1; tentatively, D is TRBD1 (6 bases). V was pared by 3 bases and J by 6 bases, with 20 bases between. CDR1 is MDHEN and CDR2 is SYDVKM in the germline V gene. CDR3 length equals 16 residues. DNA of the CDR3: TGTGCCAGCAGTTTTATTTCGGGGGCCCCGGACGCTGAAGCTTTCTTT. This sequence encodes CASSFISGAPDAEAFF. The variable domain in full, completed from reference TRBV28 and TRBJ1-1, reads DVKVTQSSRYLVKRTGEKVFLECVQDMDHENMFWYRQDPGLGLRLIYFSYDVKMKEKGDIPEGYSVSREKKERFSLILESASTNQTSMYLCASSFISGAPDAEAFFGQGTRLTVV.

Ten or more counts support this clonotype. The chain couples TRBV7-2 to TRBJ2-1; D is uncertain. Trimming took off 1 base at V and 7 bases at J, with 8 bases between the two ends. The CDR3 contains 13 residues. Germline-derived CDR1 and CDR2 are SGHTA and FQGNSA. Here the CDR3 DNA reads TGTGCCAGCAGCTTAGAATGGGTAAATGAGCAGTTCTTC. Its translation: CASSLEWVNEQFF.